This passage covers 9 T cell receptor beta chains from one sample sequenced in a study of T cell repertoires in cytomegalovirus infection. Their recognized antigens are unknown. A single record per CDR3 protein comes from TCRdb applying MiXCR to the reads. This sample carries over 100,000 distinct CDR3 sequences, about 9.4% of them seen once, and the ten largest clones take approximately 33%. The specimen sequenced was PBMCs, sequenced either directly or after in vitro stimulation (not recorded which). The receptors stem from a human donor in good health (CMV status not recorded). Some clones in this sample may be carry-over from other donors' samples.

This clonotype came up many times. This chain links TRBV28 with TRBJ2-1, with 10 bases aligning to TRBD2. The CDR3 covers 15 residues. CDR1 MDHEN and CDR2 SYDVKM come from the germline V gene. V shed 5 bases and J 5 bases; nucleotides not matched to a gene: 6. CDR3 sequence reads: CASSDPSGSDNEQFF. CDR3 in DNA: TGTGCCAGCAGTGACCCTAGCGGGAGCGACAATGAGCAGTTCTTC.

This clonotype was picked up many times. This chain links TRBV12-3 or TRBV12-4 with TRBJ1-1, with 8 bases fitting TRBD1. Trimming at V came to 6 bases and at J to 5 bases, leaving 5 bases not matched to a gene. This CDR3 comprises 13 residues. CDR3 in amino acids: CASRGQGRTEAFF. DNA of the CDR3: TGTGCCAGCAGAGGACAGGGTCGGACTGAAGCTTTCTTT.

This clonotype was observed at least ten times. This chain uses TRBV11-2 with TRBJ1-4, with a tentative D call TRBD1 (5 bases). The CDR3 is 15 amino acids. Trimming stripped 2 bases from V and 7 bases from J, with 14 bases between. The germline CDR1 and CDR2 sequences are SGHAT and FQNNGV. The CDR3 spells CASSLMDMLGEKLFF. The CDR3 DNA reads TGTGCCAGCAGCTTAATGGACATGCTCGGTGAAAAACTGTTTTTT.

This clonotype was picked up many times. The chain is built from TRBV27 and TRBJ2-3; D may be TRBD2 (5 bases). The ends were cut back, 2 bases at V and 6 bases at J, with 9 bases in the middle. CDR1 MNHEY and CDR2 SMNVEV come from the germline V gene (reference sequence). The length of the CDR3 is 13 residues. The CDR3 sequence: CASSLRWEDTQYF. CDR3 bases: TGTGCCAGCAGTTTACGTTGGGAGGATACGCAGTATTTT.

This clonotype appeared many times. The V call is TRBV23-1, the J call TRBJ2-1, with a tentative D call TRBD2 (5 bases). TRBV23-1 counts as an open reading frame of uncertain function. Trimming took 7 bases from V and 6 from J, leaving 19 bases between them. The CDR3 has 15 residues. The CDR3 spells CASTHMREKGNEQFF. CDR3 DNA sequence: TGCGCCAGCACCCATATGAGGGAGAAGGGCAATGAGCAGTTCTTC.

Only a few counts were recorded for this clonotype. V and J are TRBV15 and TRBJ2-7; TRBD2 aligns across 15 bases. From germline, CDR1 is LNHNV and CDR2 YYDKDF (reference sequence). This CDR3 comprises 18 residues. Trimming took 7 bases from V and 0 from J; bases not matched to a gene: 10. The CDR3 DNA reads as TGTGCCACCACCACGGGACTAGCGGGAGGTTCCACCTCCTACGAGCAGTACTTC. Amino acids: CATTTGLAGGSTSYEQYF.

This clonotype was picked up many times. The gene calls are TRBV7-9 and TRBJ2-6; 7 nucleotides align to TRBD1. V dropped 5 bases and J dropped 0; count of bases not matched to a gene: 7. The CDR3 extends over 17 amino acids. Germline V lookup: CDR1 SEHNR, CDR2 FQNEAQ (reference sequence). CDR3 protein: CASSAYWTGSGANVLTF. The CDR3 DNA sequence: TGTGCCAGCAGCGCCTACTGGACAGGCTCTGGGGCCAACGTCCTGACTTTC.

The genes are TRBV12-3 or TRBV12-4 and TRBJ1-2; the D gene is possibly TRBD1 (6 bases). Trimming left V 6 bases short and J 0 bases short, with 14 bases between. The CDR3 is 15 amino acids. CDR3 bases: TGTGCCAGCAGCCCACAGGGAGGCGCTAACTATGGCTACACCTTC. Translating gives CASSPQGGANYGYTF.

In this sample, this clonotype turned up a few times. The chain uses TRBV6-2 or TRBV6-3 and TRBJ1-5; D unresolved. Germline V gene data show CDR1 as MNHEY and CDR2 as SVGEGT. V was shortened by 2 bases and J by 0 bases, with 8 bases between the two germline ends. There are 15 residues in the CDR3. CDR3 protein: CASSYRQISNQPQHF. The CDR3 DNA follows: TGTGCCAGCAGTTACCGGCAGATTAGCAATCAGCCCCAGCATTTT.